The clone carrying this T cell receptor (beta chain) was observed a few times. The entry originates in a study of T cells in Graves' hyperthyroidism and ophthalmopathy. Study context: It was at initial diagnosis, before any treatment, that peripheral blood was collected.

V was pared by 0 bases and J by 7 bases, with 6 bases of the junction left unmatched. The CDR3 runs 15 residues. CDR1 and CDR2 from the germline V gene are MNHEY and SVGAGI. With duration under 3 months, ophthalmopathy was active: Clinical Activity Score at least 3, NOSPECS at least 4. PBMCs were derived from around 10 ml fresh peripheral blood. TCR beta CDR3 regions were amplified from RNA. When the TCR CDR3 underwent first-round RT-PCR, the HTBI primer set was used. In TCRdb, the multiplex PCR reads were re-called with MiXCR into one record per CDR3 protein. The sample yields about 640,000 distinct CDR3 sequences, roughly 20% seen once.

The receptor was derived from a man aged 25 to 40 with Graves' ophthalmopathy. Specimen: blood. V is TRBV6-5 and J is TRBJ1-5; TRBD1 matches 7 bases. CDR3 sequence: CASSYSAQGNQPQHF. For the CDR3, the DNA is TGTGCCAGCAGTTACTCGGCACAGGGGAACCAGCCCCAGCATTTT.